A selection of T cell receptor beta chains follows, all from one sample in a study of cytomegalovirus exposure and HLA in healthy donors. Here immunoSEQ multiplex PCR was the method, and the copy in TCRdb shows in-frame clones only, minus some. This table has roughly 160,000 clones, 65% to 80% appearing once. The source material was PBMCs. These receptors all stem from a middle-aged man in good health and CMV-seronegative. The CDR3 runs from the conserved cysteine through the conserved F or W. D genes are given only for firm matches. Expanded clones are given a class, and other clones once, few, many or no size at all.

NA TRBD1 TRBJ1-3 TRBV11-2 TGTGCCAGCAGCCCAGACAGGGCTGGAAACACCATATATTTT CASSPDRAGNTIYF
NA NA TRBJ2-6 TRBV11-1 TGTGCCAGCAGATCGAAGGACTCCGGGGCCAACGTCCTGACTTTC CASRSKDSGANVLTF
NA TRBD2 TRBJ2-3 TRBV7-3 TGTGCCAGCAGACCAAGCGGGGGGGCTGGAGATACGCAGTATTTT CASRPSGGAGDTQYF
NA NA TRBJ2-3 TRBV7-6 TGTGCCAGCAGCTTCCAACAGGGATTCCGCACAGATACGCAGTATTTT CASSFQQGFRTDTQYF
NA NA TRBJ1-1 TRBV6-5 TGTGCCAGCAGTACTACAGGGGAAGCTTTCTTT CASSTTGEAFF
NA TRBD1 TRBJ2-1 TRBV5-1 TGCGCCAGCAAATCAACCGGGACAGGGAGTGAGCAGTTCTTC CASKSTGTGSEQFF
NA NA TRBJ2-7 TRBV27 TGTGCCAGCAGTTACCTAGGACAGTCCTTCTACGAGCAGTACTTC CASSYLGQSFYEQYF
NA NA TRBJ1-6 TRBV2 TGTGCCAGCAGTTCCAGGGAATCCTCTAATTCACCCCTCCACTTT CASSSRESSNSPLHF
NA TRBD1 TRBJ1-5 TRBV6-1 TGTGCCAGCAGTGGCTCGACCGGGACAGGGGGCAATCAGCCCCAGCATTTT CASSGSTGTGGNQPQHF
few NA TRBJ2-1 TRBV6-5 TGTGCCAGCGTCGCGTCAGGGGCCAATGAGCAGTTCTTC CASVASGANEQFF
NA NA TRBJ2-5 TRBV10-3 TGTGCCATCAGTGTTCGAGGACAAGAGACCCAGTACTTC CAISVRGQETQYF
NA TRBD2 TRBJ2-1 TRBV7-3 TGTGCCAGCAGCTTAGATTCTAGCGGGGGTTTATATGAGCAGTTCTTC CASSLDSSGGLYEQFF
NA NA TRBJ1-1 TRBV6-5 TGTGCCAGCAGTACCCAGGGGTTCAGGGCTTTCTTT CASSTQGFRAFF
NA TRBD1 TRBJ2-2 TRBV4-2 TGTGCCAGCAGCCAAGAGGGACAGCACACCGGGGAGCTGTTTTTT CASSQEGQHTGELFF
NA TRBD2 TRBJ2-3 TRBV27 TGTGCCAGCAGTCGGACTAGCGGGGGGTATACGCAGTATTTT CASSRTSGGYTQYF
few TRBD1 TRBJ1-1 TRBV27 TGTGCCAGCAGTCCCCTGACAGGGGCCGGGATGAACACTGAAGCTTTCTTT CASSPLTGAGMNTEAFF
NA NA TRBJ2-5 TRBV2 TGTGCCAGCAGTAGAGGGTCTCGGGAGCAGTACTTC CASSRGSREQYF